This TCR beta chain comes out of a study of PD-1 blockade in classical Hodgkin lymphoma. This clone was recorded only once. What it recognizes is unknown. Findings of the study overall: Diversity similar to that of newly diagnosed patients was seen at baseline in complete responders.

Sample time point: cycle 4 day 1 (C4D1), after more than five weeks of nivolumab. Autologous stem cell transplantation was followed by relapse in every patient, and brentuximab vedotin exposure varied. Generated by immunoSEQ multiplex PCR, the TCRdb table keeps only in-frame clones and is missing some. The sample holds some 96,000 clones, more than 85% seen once. J lost 8 bases, V lost 6 bases, and 9 bases had no gene match. CDR3 size: 14 residues. CDR1 is MNHNS and CDR2 is SASEGT in the germline V gene. The clonotype comes from a human donor with classical Hodgkin lymphoma. The gene calls are TRBV6-1 and TRBJ1-4, with 7 bases that match TRBD1. Sample: peripheral blood mononuclear cells (PBMCs), taken before the fourth cycle of nivolumab. CDR3 DNA sequence: TGTGCCAGCAGCCTGACAGGGTATGCAGAAAAACTGTTTTTT. Amino acids: CASSLTGYAEKLFF.